Listed here are 32 T cell receptor beta chains from one sample, sequenced in a study of blood T cell repertoires in COVID-19 (TCRdb year 2020). Libraries came from the immunoSEQ multiplex PCR assay. TCRdb obtained this table from immuneACCESS and retained in-frame rearrangements with V and J assigned. These tables miss some clones; where compared with another copy, unresolved V genes account for less than half of the shortfall, and the remainder is unexplained. Counted in this sample were 200,000 or so clones; roughly four fifths of them appeared once. In total, the top ten clones hold 12% of the sample. The sequenced sample was peripheral blood. The source of these receptors is an elderly woman with COVID-19, enrolled during active disease.

This chain joins TRBV30 and TRBJ1-1; 9 bases agree with TRBD1. CDR3 length equals 15 residues. Germline V gives CDR1 GTSNPN, CDR2 SVGIG (reference sequence). Trimming took 4 bases from V and 0 from J; bases not matched to a gene: 6. CDR3 bases: TGTGCCTGGAAAGCCGGACAGGGGATGAACACTGAAGCTTTCTTT. Protein product: CAWKAGQGMNTEAFF.

This clone has only a few counts. V gene TRBV18 combines with J gene TRBJ2-1, with 10 bases matching TRBD2. With V trimmed by 1 base and J by 4 bases, 1 base remained unmatched. Germline assignment: CDR1 KGHSH and CDR2 LQKENI. This CDR3 spans 15 amino acids. The CDR3 DNA reads TGTGCCAGCTCACCACGGACTAGCGGTTACAATGAGCAGTTCTTC. This encodes CASSPRTSGYNEQFF. Supplemented by reference TRBV18 and TRBJ2-1, the full variable domain reads NAGVMQNPRHLVRRRGQEARLRCSPMKGHSHVYWYRQLPEEGLKFMVYLQKENIIDESGMPKERFSAEFPKEGPSILRIQQVVRGDSAAYFCASSPRTSGYNEQFFGPGTRLTVL.

The rearrangement joins TRBV20-1 to TRBJ2-2; no clear D. The CDR3 has 14 residues. Per germline, CDR1 DFQATT and CDR2 SNEGSKA (reference sequence). V lost 3 bases and J lost 4, with 12 bases in between. CDR3 sequence reads: CSASYPQTTGELFF. CDR3 nucleotides: TGCAGTGCTAGTTACCCACAGACCACCGGGGAGCTGTTTTTT.

The V call is TRBV7-9, the J call TRBJ2-3; 9 positions agree with TRBD2. V shed 5 bases, J shed 0 bases, and the junction held 12 bases outside the gene matches. Germline assignment: CDR1 SEHNR and CDR2 FQNEAQ (reference sequence). The CDR3 loop spans 18 amino acids. For the CDR3, the DNA is TGTGCCAGCAGCCAAGAAAGCGGGAGGCTCCTTAGCACAGATACGCAGTATTTT. Residues: CASSQESGRLLSTDTQYF.

The rearrangement joins TRBV27 to TRBJ1-4; 7 nucleotides agree with TRBD1. Germline V CDR1 and CDR2: MNHEY, SMNVEV (reference sequence). Trimming removed 1 base from V and 8 bases from J; junction bases left unmatched: 4. This CDR3 is 14 amino acids long. DNA for the CDR3: TGTGCCAGCAGTTTATTGGCAGGGGGAGAAAAACTGTTTTTT. Translated: CASSLLAGGEKLFF.

The V gene is TRBV30, the J gene TRBJ1-6; the D is unclear. The CDR3 covers 14 residues. The V gene's germline CDR1 is GTSNPN and CDR2 SVGIG (reference sequence). V dropped 0 bases and J dropped 8 bases, with 11 bases sitting between them. CDR3 DNA: TGTGCCTGGAGTGTTACGGAGAGGGATTCACCCCTCCACTTT. As protein: CAWSVTERDSPLHF.

This sequence joins TRBV28 and TRBJ2-7; a weak D match, TRBD1 (6 bases). V lost 4 bases and J lost 4, with 8 bases in between. The CDR3 is 12 amino acids. Germline V gene lookup returns CDR1 MDHEN and CDR2 SYDVKM. CDR3 in amino acids: CASSSTGYEQYF. DNA for the CDR3: TGTGCCAGCAGTTCGACAGGTTACGAGCAGTACTTC.

The chain joins TRBV11-3 to TRBJ2-7; D might be TRBD1 (6 bases). Trimming cost V 4 bases and J 1 base, with 14 bases left between them. CDR3 length: 15 amino acids. Germline CDR1 SGHNT, CDR2 YENEEA. The CDR3 region is CASSYRDTPSYEQYF. The CDR3 DNA reads as TGTGCCAGCAGCTACCGGGACACCCCTTCCTACGAGCAGTACTTC.

The V gene is TRBV29-1, the J gene TRBJ1-1; weak D call: TRBD1 (5 bases). V was pared by 5 bases and J by 11 bases, with 18 bases between. Germline CDR1 reads SQVTM; CDR2 reads ANQGSEA. The CDR3 is 12 amino acids. CDR3 nucleotide sequence: TGCAGCGTTCTCTCTCAGGGAAGGTATGCTTTCTTT. It yields the protein CSVLSQGRYAFF.

The rearrangement links TRBV5-1 to TRBJ2-6; 7 bases fit TRBD1. CDR3 size: 17 residues. CDR1 SGHRS and CDR2 YFSETQ come from the germline V gene. V gave up 1 base and J gave up 2 bases; unmatched junction bases: 6. The CDR3 spells CASSLPITGAGANVLTF. CDR3 in DNA: TGCGCCAGCAGCTTGCCTATAACAGGGGCTGGGGCCAACGTCCTGACTTTC. The variable domain in full, completed from reference TRBV5-1 and TRBJ2-6, reads KAGVTQTPRYLIKTRGQQVTLSCSPISGHRSVSWYQQTPGQGLQFLFEYFSETQRNKGNFPGRFSGRQFSNSRSEMNVSTLELGDSALYLCASSLPITGAGANVLTFGAGSRLTVL.

The chain recombines TRBV28 with TRBJ2-1; perhaps TRBD1 as D (5 bases). V was clipped by 0 bases and J by 2 bases, with 8 bases between them. The CDR3 totals 15 residues. Looked up from germline, CDR1 is MDHEN and CDR2 is SYDVKM. The DNA for the CDR3 is TGTGCCAGCAGTTTATGGACAGCAGCCTACAATGAGCAGTTCTTC. Translating gives CASSLWTAAYNEQFF.

V is TRBV2 and J is TRBJ1-1; D remains unclear. Germline CDR1 is SNHLY and CDR2 is FYNNEI. There are 13 residues in the CDR3. The germline V and J ends were trimmed by 6 bases and 10 bases, with 18 bases remaining between them. CDR3 sequence reads: CASRSSAGGLAFF. As DNA, the CDR3 is TGTGCCAGCAGATCTTCTGCGGGAGGGTTAGCTTTCTTT. Drawing the rest from reference TRBV2 and TRBJ1-1, the complete variable domain is EPEVTQTPSHQVTQMGQEVILRCVPISNHLYFYWYRQILGQKVEFLVSFYNNEISEKSEIFDDQFSVERPDGSNFTLKIRSTKLEDSAMYFCASRSSAGGLAFFGQGTRLTVV.

Only a few counts were recorded for this clone. The chain has TRBV4-3 and TRBJ1-2; 9 bases fit TRBD1. Germline CDR1 LGHNA, CDR2 YSLEER. The CDR3 covers 14 residues. The V and J ends lost 3 bases and 3 bases, in that order; junction bases with no gene match: 2. In DNA form, the CDR3 reads TGCGCCAGCAGCCAGCGGACAGGGGACTATGGCTACACCTTC. Translation gives CASSQRTGDYGYTF.

The genes are TRBV4-1 and TRBJ1-3; D remains unclear. The CDR3 is 16 amino acids. Per germline, CDR1 MGHRA and CDR2 YSYEKL. With 0 bases removed from V and 0 bases from J, the gap between germline ends came to 9 bases. CDR3 bases: TGCGCCAGCAGCCAAGATCTTGGGCTCTCTGGAAACACCATATATTTT. Protein: CASSQDLGLSGNTIYF.

The table lists this clone with many counts. The rearrangement uses TRBV2 and TRBJ1-3; D remains unclear. The CDR3 sequence is 13 residues long. The V end lost 8 bases, the J end lost 1 base, and 9 bases lay between the germline ends. Germline values: CDR1 SNHLY, CDR2 FYNNEI. Here the CDR3 DNA reads TGTGCCAGCTGGGCGGGTTCTGGAAACACCATATATTTT. It translates to CASWAGSGNTIYF.

By frequency in the sample, this clone is medium-sized. The chain joins TRBV7-6 to TRBJ2-1; unclear D gene. The ends were cut back, 1 base at V and 2 bases at J, with 9 bases in the middle. CDR1 SGHVS and CDR2 FNYEAQ come from the germline V gene. This CDR3 is built from 15 residues. CDR3 sequence: CASSLEAIAYNEQFF. CDR3 coding DNA: TGTGCCAGCAGCTTAGAAGCGATCGCCTACAATGAGCAGTTCTTC.

This clone was recorded once. The V and J genes are TRBV2 and TRBJ2-5; 7 bases match TRBD1. The V gene's germline CDR1 is SNHLY and CDR2 FYNNEI. The CDR3 contains 17 residues. Unmatched junction bases numbered 16, after V lost 5 bases and J lost 4 bases. The CDR3 loop is CASSHSPDRVGVETQYF. CDR3 bases: TGTGCCAGCAGTCACTCACCCGACAGGGTCGGTGTAGAGACCCAGTACTTC.

The chain links TRBV6-5 to TRBJ2-3; 8 bases line up with TRBD2. Germline V gene data show CDR1 as MNHEY and CDR2 as SVGAGI. Germline trimming cut 7 bases from V and 4 bases from J; bases unmatched to any gene: 7. The CDR3 is made up of 14 amino acids. In DNA form, the CDR3 reads TGTGCCAGCACGCGACTAGCGATAGCAGATACGCAGTATTTT. Translated: CASTRLAIADTQYF.

A note on this clone: The junction departs from germline at one end; a sequencing error may be responsible. The chain carries TRBV29-1 and TRBJ2-7; TRBD1 matches 8 bases. This CDR3 region has 13 residues. Germline CDR1 is SQVTM and CDR2 is ANQGSEA. CDR3 in DNA: TGCAGCGTGGAAGGACAGGGCTTCTACGAGCAGTACTTC. Translating gives CSVEGQGFYEQYF.

Concerning this clone itself: Other DNA sequences in this sample translate to the same CDR3. The chain joins TRBV24-1 to TRBJ2-3; D gene ambiguous. The V gene's germline CDR1 is KGHDR and CDR2 SFDVKD. Trimming removed 3 bases at V and 0 bases at J, with 6 bases between. The CDR3 consists of 14 residues. The CDR3 loop is CATSDPTSTDTQYF. The CDR3 DNA reads TGTGCCACCAGTGATCCCACTAGCACAGATACGCAGTATTTT.

This clone was seen a few times. This sequence joins TRBV19 and TRBJ1-2, with 8 bases matching TRBD1. Germline V gene data show CDR1 as LNHDA and CDR2 as SQIVND (reference sequence). The length of the CDR3 is 14 residues. J was trimmed by 7 bases and V by 3 bases; bases with no gene match: 7. CDR3 DNA: TGTGCCAGTAGTATGGGACAGGCCGGATTTGGCTACACCTTC. It encodes CASSMGQAGFGYTF.

The V call is TRBV5-1, the J call TRBJ1-2; D possibly corresponds to TRBD1 (5 bases). This CDR3 comprises 14 residues. V was cut by 4 bases and J by 8 bases, with 18 bases left in between. In germline, CDR1 is SGHRS, CDR2 YFSETQ. CDR3: CASSPLQGFGGYTF. The CDR3 nucleotides read TGCGCCAGCAGCCCGCTCCAGGGATTTGGAGGCTACACCTTC. Variable domain in full (rest from reference TRBV5-1 and TRBJ1-2): KAGVTQTPRYLIKTRGQQVTLSCSPISGHRSVSWYQQTPGQGLQFLFEYFSETQRNKGNFPGRFSGRQFSNSRSEMNVSTLELGDSALYLCASSPLQGFGGYTFGSGTRLTVV.

V is TRBV7-2 and J is TRBJ1-2; D may be TRBD1 (6 bases). The CDR3 is made up of 14 amino acids. The V gene lost 4 bases and the J gene lost 8 bases, with 17 bases spanning the gap. CDR1 and CDR2 (germline): SGHTA, FQGNSA. Written as DNA, the CDR3 is TGTGCCAGCAGCTGGGCGGGGGGCAATAGCGGCTACACCTTC. Protein product: CASSWAGGNSGYTF. The variable domain in full, with the rest retrieved from reference TRBV7-2 and TRBJ1-2, is GAGVSQSPSNKVTEKGKDVELRCDPISGHTALYWYRQSLGQGLEFLIYFQGNSAPDKSGLPSDRFSAERTGGSVSTLTIQRTQQEDSAVYLCASSWAGGNSGYTFGSGTRLTVV.

The table lists this clone with a few counts. The chain has TRBV7-9 and TRBJ2-7; D gene uncertain. Germline V gene data show CDR1 as SEHNR and CDR2 as FQNEAQ (reference sequence). Trimming took 1 base from V and 5 from J, leaving 6 bases between them. The CDR3 has 12 amino acids. The CDR3: CASSLEDNEQYF. The CDR3 DNA is TGTGCCAGCAGCTTAGAAGACAACGAGCAGTACTTC.

The chain joins TRBV5-4 to TRBJ2-1, with 10 positions matching TRBD2. CDR1 is SGHNT, CDR2 YYREEE, per germline (reference sequence). The CDR3 is 16 amino acids. With V trimmed by 3 bases and J by 8 bases, 11 bases remained unmatched. The CDR3 spells CASSSSLSGRLDEQFF. The CDR3 DNA reads as TGTGCCAGCAGCTCGTCACTTAGCGGGAGGTTAGATGAGCAGTTCTTC. The full variable domain, in which reference TRBV5-4 and TRBJ2-1 provide the parts outside the CDR3, is ETGVTQSPTHLIKTRGQQVTLRCSSQSGHNTVSWYQQALGQGPQFIFQYYREEENGRGNFPPRFSGLQFPNYSSELNVNALELDDSALYLCASSSSLSGRLDEQFFGPGTRLTVL.

There are a few counts of this clone. The J gene is TRBJ2-2, the V gene TRBV4-2; 11 bases map to TRBD2. This CDR3 is 22 amino acids long. The germline V gene encodes CDR1 LGHNA and CDR2 YNFKEQ. J lost 1 base, V lost 1 base, and 17 bases had no gene match. This CDR3 reads CASSQGLPGLAGGIRNTGELFF. The CDR3 nucleotides read TGTGCCAGCAGCCAAGGGCTCCCGGGGCTAGCGGGAGGAATAAGGAACACCGGGGAGCTGTTTTTT.

The chain combines TRBV28 with TRBJ2-5; D is uncertain. The CDR3 runs to 11 residues. V lost 3 bases to trimming and J lost 5 bases, with 4 bases between them. The germline V gene encodes CDR1 MDHEN and CDR2 SYDVKM. The CDR3 nucleotides are TGTGCCAGCAGTTTGAGGGAGACCCAGTACTTC. Protein product: CASSLRETQYF.

This chain connects TRBV11-2 to TRBJ2-7; 9 bases agree with TRBD1. The V gene's germline CDR1 is SGHAT and CDR2 FQNNGV. This CDR3 has 16 amino acids. V lost 3 bases and J lost 0; bases outside the gene matches: 6. The DNA of the CDR3 is TGTGCCAGCAGCTTGCACAGGGGGCTCCTCTCCTACGAGCAGTACTTC. Amino acid sequence: CASSLHRGLLSYEQYF. The complete variable domain, with remaining parts taken from reference TRBV11-2 and TRBJ2-7, reads EAGVAQSPRYKIIEKRQSVAFWCNPISGHATLYWYQQILGQGPKLLIQFQNNGVVDDSQLPKDRFSAERLKGVDSTLKIQPAKLEDSAVYLCASSLHRGLLSYEQYFGPGTRLTVT.

CDR3 amino acids: CAISAGTSNSPLHF. The CDR3 coding sequence is TGTGCCATCAGTGCCGGGACATCTAATTCACCCCTCCACTTT. The chain joins TRBV10-3 to TRBJ1-6; TRBD1 is a possible D gene (6 bases). V was shortened by 4 bases and J by 6 bases, with 10 bases between the two germline ends. This CDR3 region has 14 residues. Germline CDR1 reads ENHRY; CDR2 reads SYGVKD.

The gene calls are TRBV6-2 or TRBV6-3 and TRBJ2-7, with 8 bases matching TRBD1. Losses at the gene ends were 5 bases for V and 6 bases for J; bases not matched to a gene: 6. Germline V gene data show CDR1 as MNHEY and CDR2 as SVGEGT. CDR3 length: 13 residues. Written as DNA, the CDR3 is TGTGCCAGCAGTCTTCAGGGGGCTGTCGAGCAGTACTTC. Encoded protein: CASSLQGAVEQYF.

The chain joins TRBV19 to TRBJ2-3; weak D call: TRBD1 (5 bases). CDR1 LNHDA and CDR2 SQIVND come from the germline V gene (reference sequence). Trimming stripped 6 bases from V and 0 bases from J, with 16 bases between. The CDR3 length is 16 residues. CDR3 sequence: CASRPMDTSSTDTQYF. For the CDR3, the DNA is TGTGCCAGTAGACCGATGGACACATCTAGCACAGATACGCAGTATTTT.

The CDR3 sequence: CASIGSRENQPQHF. CDR3 in DNA: TGTGCCAGCATCGGGTCGCGGGAAAATCAGCCCCAGCATTTT. This sequence joins TRBV6-5 and TRBJ1-5; no reliable D call. The V end was cut by 7 bases, the J end by 4 bases, with 14 bases between. From germline, CDR1 is MNHEY and CDR2 SVGAGI. This CDR3 region has 14 residues.